This T cell receptor (beta chain) was documented in a study of Ad26.COV2.S vaccination and SARS-CoV-2 variants. Study-level background: Participants got Ad26.COV2.S intramuscularly, once or twice 56 days apart.

Generated by immunoSEQ multiplex PCR, the TCRdb table keeps only in-frame clones and is missing some. Counted here are over 200,000 clones, roughly 90% occurring once; the ten biggest clones make up over 8.5%. The CDR3 runs 14 residues. CDR1 is LNHDA, CDR2 SQIVND, per germline (reference sequence). V lost 6 bases, J lost 6 bases, and 7 bases stayed unmatched. As for treatment: roughly 20 received Ad26.COV2.S at low or high dose, single or two shots; roughly 5 received placebo; per-sample allocation not given. Sampling happened 63 days after the first vaccine or placebo injection. V gene TRBV19 combines with J gene TRBJ2-3; 9 nucleotides line up with TRBD1. This TCR came from a person aged 18 to 59 who received the Ad26.COV2.S COVID-19 vaccine or a placebo. Sample: peripheral blood, taken in a trial of Ad26.COV2.S vaccine versus placebo. The CDR3 region is CASRNKGTGDTQYF. As DNA, the CDR3 is TGTGCCAGTAGAAATAAAGGGACAGGGGATACGCAGTATTTT.